These 13 T cell receptor beta chains originate from one sample sequenced in a study of T cells in Graves' hyperthyroidism and ophthalmopathy. RNA transcripts were the template for amplifying TCR beta CDR3 regions. The study used the HTBI primer set for a first-round RT-PCR of the TCR CDR3. One entry per CDR3 protein results from TCRdb running MiXCR on the multiplex PCR reads. The sample shows some 720,000 distinct CDR3 sequences, approximately 16% of them seen only once. Input material: blood. The receptors shown here come from a man aged 18 to 35 with Graves' hyperthyroidism.

This clonotype was picked up many times. This rearrangement joins TRBV7-9 to TRBJ2-7; possible D gene TRBD2, 6 bases. Germline loops: CDR1 SEHNR, CDR2 FQNEAQ (reference sequence). V lost 5 bases, J lost 0 bases, and 14 bases lay in between. The CDR3 runs 15 residues. Written as DNA, the CDR3 is TGTGCCAGCAGCCCGTTTGCGGGAAACTCCTACGAGCAGTACTTC. Translating gives CASSPFAGNSYEQYF.

This clonotype came up many times. The V and J genes are TRBV7-8 and TRBJ2-1; 7 nucleotides match TRBD1. The J segment lost 9 bases and the V segment lost 5 bases, leaving 4 bases of the junction unmatched. Germline CDR1 SGHVS, CDR2 FQNEAQ. The CDR3 has 12 residues. CDR3 coding DNA: TGTGCCAGCAGCCACGACAGGGTTGAGCAGTTCTTC. Translation gives CASSHDRVEQFF.

This clonotype has a count of ten or more. This sequence joins TRBV10-3 and TRBJ1-1, with 8 positions matching TRBD1. In germline, CDR1 is ENHRY, CDR2 SYGVKD. This CDR3 contains 14 residues. The ends lost 5 bases at V and 4 bases at J; junction bases unmatched: 6. The CDR3 sequence is CAISSGQAATEAFF. In DNA, the CDR3 is TGTGCCATCAGTTCGGGACAGGCGGCCACTGAAGCTTTCTTT.

This chain joins TRBV6-1 and TRBJ2-7; no clear D. Looked up from germline, CDR1 is MNHNS and CDR2 is SASEGT. This CDR3 contains 14 residues. Trimming left V 3 bases short and J 0 bases short, with 9 bases between. The CDR3 DNA sequence: TGTGCCAGCAGTGAGGGCCCCCTCTCCTACGAGCAGTACTTC. It specifies CASSEGPLSYEQYF.

This clonotype was observed a few times. The chain uses TRBV28 and TRBJ1-2, with D maybe TRBD1 (5 bases). Trimming removed 7 bases at V and 2 bases at J, with 14 bases between. This CDR3 has 14 residues. Germline V gene lookup returns CDR1 MDHEN and CDR2 SYDVKM. This CDR3 reads CASNTGTANYGYTF. CDR3 sequence (DNA): TGTGCCAGCAATACCGGGACTGCAAACTATGGCTACACCTTC.

The V gene is TRBV7-2, the J gene TRBJ1-6; TRBD1 might be the D (6 bases). Germline V gene data show CDR1 as SGHTA and CDR2 as FQGNSA. V was pared by 0 bases and J by 0 bases, with 12 bases between. The CDR3 is made up of 18 amino acids. CDR3 loop: CASSLARTGSSYNSPLHF. The CDR3 DNA is TGTGCCAGCAGCTTAGCCAGAACAGGGAGCTCCTATAATTCACCCCTCCACTTT.

This clonotype was picked up a small number of times. This chain joins TRBV28 and TRBJ1-3, with D unresolved. CDR1 MDHEN and CDR2 SYDVKM come from the germline V gene. The CDR3 has 13 amino acids. The V gene lost 2 bases and the J gene lost 8 bases, with 10 bases spanning the gap. For the CDR3, the DNA is TGTGCCAGCAGTTTAGGCCTTCTAGACACCATATATTTT. It translates to CASSLGLLDTIYF.

The chain combines TRBV12-3 or TRBV12-4 with TRBJ2-2; D remains unclear. V gave up 3 bases and J gave up 7 bases, with 12 bases separating them. CDR3 length: 14 amino acids. The CDR3 DNA is TGTGCCAGCAGTTTTTCAGCTGAGGTCGGGGAGCTGTTTTTT. It is translated as CASSFSAEVGELFF.

This clonotype was counted many times. The chain links TRBV12-3 or TRBV12-4 to TRBJ2-7; 9 bases align to TRBD2. V gave up 6 bases and J gave up 6 bases; unmatched junction bases: 6. CDR3 length equals 13 residues. The CDR3 DNA follows: TGTGCCAGCAGGCCCGGGACTAGCTCCGAGCAGTACTTC. It specifies CASRPGTSSEQYF.

This clonotype appeared many times. This sequence joins TRBV18 and TRBJ1-1, with D possibly TRBD1 on 6 matching bases. In germline, CDR1 is KGHSH, CDR2 LQKENI. This CDR3 has 16 residues. V was clipped by 2 bases and J by 1 base, with 14 bases between them. DNA for the CDR3: TGTGCCAGCTCACCAAGAGGGCAGGGGTCGAACACTGAAGCTTTCTTT. Translating it yields CASSPRGQGSNTEAFF.

In this sample, this clonotype turned up many times. The chain combines TRBV12-3 or TRBV12-4 with TRBJ2-5, with D unresolved. The CDR3 sequence is 14 residues long. Trimming removed 6 bases at V and 1 base at J, with 12 bases between. The CDR3 region is CASSPRHFQETQYF. In DNA form, the CDR3 reads TGTGCCAGCAGCCCCAGACACTTCCAAGAGACCCAGTACTTC.

This clonotype was seen at least ten times. The chain is built from TRBV5-1 and TRBJ1-5; no firm D call. The CDR3 runs to 15 residues. With 2 bases removed from V and 3 bases from J, the gap between germline ends came to 12 bases. Germline V lookup: CDR1 SGHRS, CDR2 YFSETQ. The CDR3, as DNA: TGCGCCAGCAGCTTTGATCCACAGCCCAATCAGCCCCAGCATTTT. This translates into CASSFDPQPNQPQHF.

The V call is TRBV14, the J call TRBJ2-5; D possibly corresponds to TRBD1 (5 bases). This CDR3 is 16 amino acids long. Germline CDR1 SGHDN, CDR2 FVKESK. The V end was cut by 4 bases, the J end by 2 bases, with 17 bases between. CDR3 protein: CASSLVQGWPQETQYF. In DNA, the CDR3 is TGTGCCAGCAGCCTCGTCCAGGGTTGGCCTCAAGAGACCCAGTACTTC.